The 12 T cell receptor beta chains below were found in one sample sequenced in a study of cytomegalovirus exposure and HLA in healthy donors. The PCR had 60 Vbeta and 13 Jbeta primers. Only in-frame clones appear in the TCRdb table, and some are missing; sequencing was by immunoSEQ multiplex PCR. The sample gives about 110,000 clones, about 80% of which show up once; under 3.5% is in the top ten. The sample comprised PBMCs. The receptor source for this set is a young man in good health and CMV-seropositive.

The rearrangement joins TRBV6-6 to TRBJ1-1; weak D call: TRBD1 (5 bases). The CDR3 runs 16 residues. Germline loops: CDR1 MNHNY, CDR2 SVGAGI (reference sequence). With 0 bases removed from V and 1 base from J, the gap between germline ends came to 12 bases. This CDR3 is CASSYSMWGRNTEAFF. In nucleotides, the CDR3 is TGTGCCAGCAGTTACTCTATGTGGGGCCGGAACACTGAAGCTTTCTTT.

V is TRBV30 and J is TRBJ2-7, with a weak D call TRBD2 (5 bases). CDR1 and CDR2 (germline): GTSNPN, SVGIG (reference sequence). V was cut by 3 bases and J by 3 bases, with 15 bases left in between. The CDR3 totals 14 residues. CDR3 amino acids: CAWSPGLGDYEQYF. DNA for the CDR3: TGTGCCTGGAGCCCAGGCCTCGGGGACTACGAGCAGTACTTC.

Note on this clone: A junction boundary mismatches the germline segment, possibly from a read error. The V and J genes are TRBV7-9 and TRBJ2-1, with 9 bases that match TRBD2. From germline, CDR1 is SEHNR and CDR2 FQNEAQ (reference sequence). The CDR3 covers 16 residues. The CDR3 sequence: CSSSLVPGLASNEQFF. The CDR3 nucleotides are TGTTCCAGCAGCTTAGTCCCGGGACTAGCTTCCAATGAGCAGTTCTTC.

This chain links TRBV9 with TRBJ2-1; the match to TRBD2 covers 11 bases. The CDR3 sequence is 18 residues long. Germline CDR1 reads SGDLS; CDR2 reads YYNGEE. V shed 0 bases and J 3 bases; nucleotides not matched to a gene: 8. The CDR3 nucleotides read TGTGCCAGCAGCGTAGGAATCCCTAGCGGGGGGTTCTACAATGAGCAGTTCTTC. Translated: CASSVGIPSGGFYNEQFF.

The chain combines TRBV20-1 with TRBJ2-5; D gene uncertain. V was shortened by 6 bases and J by 2 bases, with 4 bases between the two germline ends. CDR1 is DFQATT and CDR2 is SNEGSKA in the germline V gene (reference sequence). This CDR3 has 10 residues. The CDR3 sequence: CSARQETQYF. The CDR3 region has the DNA TGCAGTGCCAGGCAAGAGACCCAGTACTTC.

The chain recombines TRBV9 with TRBJ2-4; TRBD2 agrees at 7 bases. V dropped 3 bases and J dropped 12; count of bases not matched to a gene: 9. This CDR3 is 13 amino acids long. Germline CDR1 reads SGDLS; CDR2 reads YYNGEE. The CDR3 region is CASSDTREGSQYF. The DNA for the CDR3 is TGTGCCAGCAGCGACACCAGGGAGGGCAGTCAGTACTTC.

The chain carries TRBV11-3 and TRBJ2-5; 10 nucleotides match TRBD2. The CDR3 loop spans 16 amino acids. CDR1 is SGHNT, CDR2 YENEEA, per germline. Trimming cost V 2 bases and J 4 bases; bases outside gene matches: 7. The CDR3 here is CASSLRSGGVTETQYF. Written as DNA, the CDR3 is TGTGCCAGCAGCTTAAGGAGCGGGGGGGTCACAGAGACCCAGTACTTC.

This sequence joins TRBV6-6 and TRBJ2-3; tentative D call: TRBD1 (6 bases). V dropped 2 bases and J dropped 4 bases, with 7 bases sitting between them. The CDR3 has 13 residues. Germline V gene data show CDR1 as MNHNY and CDR2 as SVGAGI (reference sequence). Here the CDR3 reads CASSYAGADTQYF. CDR3 coding DNA: TGTGCCAGCAGTTACGCAGGGGCAGATACGCAGTATTTT.

The chain recombines TRBV5-6 with TRBJ2-1, with a possible D match to TRBD2 (6 bases). Trimming took 7 bases from V and 3 from J, leaving 11 bases between them. The germline gives CDR1 SGHDT, CDR2 YYEEEE. This CDR3 has 13 residues. The CDR3 DNA is TGTGCCAGCGACGGGGGTTTCTACAATGAGCAGTTCTTC. It specifies CASDGGFYNEQFF.

The chain recombines TRBV11-3 with TRBJ2-1; 9 bases align to TRBD2. CDR1 SGHNT and CDR2 YENEEA come from the germline V gene. The CDR3 spans 16 residues. Losses at the gene ends were 1 base for V and 7 bases for J; bases not matched to a gene: 8. The CDR3 nucleotides are TGTGCCAGCAGCTTAGGAAGCGGGGGGAAGTCGAATGAGCAGTTCTTC. Encoded protein: CASSLGSGGKSNEQFF.

This sequence joins TRBV11-3 and TRBJ2-5, with TRBD2 matching over 7 bases. The CDR3 spans 14 residues. Germline CDR1 and CDR2: SGHNT and YENEEA. J was trimmed by 5 bases and V by 3 bases; bases with no gene match: 6. In DNA form, the CDR3 reads TGTGCCAGCAGCTTCCTGGGGGGAGGGGAGACCCAGTACTTC. Encoded protein: CASSFLGGGETQYF.

The J gene is TRBJ2-2, the V gene TRBV5-8; tentatively, D is TRBD1 (5 bases). CDR1 is SGHTS and CDR2 is YDEGEE in the germline V gene. The CDR3 spans 16 residues. Trimming removed 0 bases at V and 1 base at J, with 10 bases between. The CDR3 coding sequence is TGTGCCAGCAGCTTGGAGTATACAGGGAACACCGGGGAGCTGTTTTTT. Its translation: CASSLEYTGNTGELFF.